One sample yielded the 27 T cell receptor beta chains listed below, sequenced in a study of Ad26.COV2.S vaccination and SARS-CoV-2 variants. Indicated treatment: over 15 received Ad26.COV2.S at low or high dose, single or two shots; 5 received placebo; per-sample allocation not given. Day 63 after the first vaccine or placebo injection was the time point for sampling. Using immunoSEQ multiplex PCR, the repertoire was profiled, and TCRdb retains in-frame clones only, with some absent. The sample gives 290,000 or so clones, 87% of which show up once; 2.5% to 3.5% is in the top ten. The material was peripheral blood, obtained in a trial of Ad26.COV2.S vaccine versus placebo. The receptor source for this set is a person aged 18-65 years who received the Ad26.COV2.S COVID-19 vaccine or a placebo.

In this sample, this clone turned up a few times. The chain combines TRBV3-1 (or the pseudogene TRBV3-2) with TRBJ2-7, with D possibly being TRBD2 (6 bases). The V gene's germline CDR1 is LGHDT and CDR2 YNNKEL (reference sequence). The CDR3 has 15 residues. V lost 3 bases, J lost 4 bases, and 16 bases lay in between. In DNA form, the CDR3 reads TGTGCCAGCAGCCATCCCGGCAAAGGGACTTACGAGCAGTACTTC. It yields the protein CASSHPGKGTYEQYF.

This clone was seen just once. The J gene is TRBJ2-1, the V gene TRBV19, with TRBD1 matching 8 bases. Trimming cost V 5 bases and J 8 bases; bases outside gene matches: 11. Germline CDR1 LNHDA, CDR2 SQIVND (reference sequence). The CDR3 runs to 15 residues. CDR3 in amino acids: CASSPGDRMSDEQFF. CDR3 DNA: TGTGCCAGTAGTCCAGGGGACAGGATGAGCGATGAGCAGTTCTTC.

This clone has a single count. The chain links TRBV12-5 to TRBJ1-1; D is perhaps TRBD1 (5 bases). Germline V CDR1 and CDR2: LGHNT, FRNRAP. CDR3 size: 13 residues. V lost 5 bases to trimming and J lost 4 bases, with 11 bases between them. The CDR3 is CASGGAGPTEAFF. The CDR3 DNA is TGTGCTAGTGGTGGGGCAGGGCCCACTGAAGCTTTCTTT.

The chain couples TRBV27 to TRBJ1-2; no firm D call. CDR3 length equals 12 residues. V lost 4 bases, J lost 4 bases, and 7 bases lay in between. Per the germline V gene, CDR1 is MNHEY and CDR2 is SMNVEV (reference sequence). CDR3 amino acids: CASSSPGYGYTF. The CDR3 region has the DNA TGTGCCAGCAGTTCCCCCGGCTATGGCTACACCTTC.

The chain couples TRBV18 to TRBJ1-2; 7 positions agree with TRBD1. With 6 bases clipped from V and 3 bases from J, the junction kept 4 bases outside the gene matches. The length of the CDR3 is 13 residues. The V gene's germline CDR1 is KGHSH and CDR2 LQKENI. The DNA of the CDR3 is TGTGCCAGCTCCGAAGGACAGGACTATGGCTACACCTTC. Translated, it gives CASSEGQDYGYTF.

V gene TRBV6-2 or TRBV6-3 combines with J gene TRBJ2-5; D ambiguous. The germline gives CDR1 MNHEY, CDR2 SVGEGT. Trimming removed 2 bases from V and 5 bases from J, with 3 bases in between. The CDR3 is made up of 11 amino acids. The CDR3 loop is CASSYGETQYF. The CDR3, as DNA: TGTGCCAGCAGTTACGGGGAGACCCAGTACTTC.

V gene TRBV14 combines with J gene TRBJ1-1; D not resolved. V was trimmed by 3 bases and J by 5 bases, leaving 13 bases between them. Germline V gene data show CDR1 as SGHDN and CDR2 as FVKESK. The CDR3 is 14 amino acids. CDR3 residues: CASSHDSLRTEAFF. The CDR3 DNA is TGTGCCAGCAGCCATGATTCTTTGAGGACTGAAGCTTTCTTT.

This sequence joins TRBV30 and TRBJ2-7, with TRBD1 identical over 8 bases. Germline CDR1 GTSNPN, CDR2 SVGIG (reference sequence). The CDR3 is 16 amino acids. The V and J ends lost 0 bases and 4 bases, in that order; junction bases with no gene match: 11. CDR3 in amino acids: CAWSVYPGTGGYEQYF. The DNA for the CDR3 is TGTGCCTGGAGTGTATACCCCGGGACAGGTGGGTACGAGCAGTACTTC.

V gene TRBV9 combines with J gene TRBJ2-1; 8 nucleotides agree with TRBD2. The CDR3 extends over 15 amino acids. V dropped 0 bases and J dropped 3; count of bases not matched to a gene: 2. CDR1 and CDR2 (germline): SGDLS, YYNGEE. As DNA, the CDR3 is TGTGCCAGCAGCGTAGCGGGGGGGGGCTACAATGAGCAGTTCTTC. Encoded protein: CASSVAGGGYNEQFF.

The genes are TRBV24-1 and TRBJ1-3; a possible D gene is TRBD1 (6 bases). CDR3 size: 15 residues. V was pared by 4 bases and J by 3 bases, with 12 bases between. Germline V lookup: CDR1 KGHDR, CDR2 SFDVKD. The CDR3 DNA is TGTGCCACCAGTGAGTCCGGGACATTTGGAAACACCATATATTTT. This codes for CATSESGTFGNTIYF.

The gene calls are TRBV18 and TRBJ1-2, with TRBD1 identical over 7 bases. Germline CDR1 reads KGHSH; CDR2 reads LQKENI. The CDR3 is made up of 15 amino acids. Trimming cost V 3 bases and J 4 bases; bases outside gene matches: 8. As DNA, the CDR3 is TGTGCCAGCTCACCCCCGGGGACAGACTTCTATGGCTACACCTTC. It translates to CASSPPGTDFYGYTF.

This rearrangement joins TRBV12-3 or TRBV12-4 to TRBJ1-1; a possible D gene is TRBD1 (5 bases). Trimming removed 4 bases from V and 1 base from J, with 7 bases in between. CDR3 length: 13 amino acids. This CDR3 reads CASSWGGNTEAFF. The CDR3 DNA follows: TGTGCCAGCAGTTGGGGCGGGAACACTGAAGCTTTCTTT.

The chain has TRBV5-5 and TRBJ1-5; D is uncertain. Germline CDR1 SGHKS, CDR2 YYEKEE (reference sequence). This CDR3 has 15 amino acids. V lost 4 bases to trimming and J lost 7 bases, with 18 bases between them. CDR3: CASSEFGVSKQPQHF. The DNA for the CDR3 is TGTGCCAGCAGCGAGTTCGGGGTATCTAAACAGCCCCAGCATTTT.

V usage is TRBV7-9 and J usage is TRBJ1-4; D might be TRBD1 (5 bases). The germline CDR1 and CDR2 sequences are SEHNR and FQNEAQ (reference sequence). This CDR3 region has 15 residues. V was trimmed by 2 bases and J by 1 base, leaving 8 bases between them. CDR3 nucleotides: TGTGCCAGCAGCTTATTGGGGGAAACTAATGAAAAACTGTTTTTT. Translation: CASSLLGETNEKLFF. The full variable domain, completed using reference TRBV7-9 and TRBJ1-4, is DTGVSQNPRHKITKRGQNVTFRCDPISEHNRLYWYRQTLGQGPEFLTYFQNEAQLEKSRLLSDRFSAERPKGSFSTLEIQRTEQGDSAMYLCASSLLGETNEKLFFGSGTQLSVL.

The chain employs TRBV25-1 and TRBJ2-5; tentative D call: TRBD2 (6 bases). The CDR3 has 16 amino acids. Looked up from germline, CDR1 is MGHDK and CDR2 is SYGVNS. The V and J ends lost 1 base and 5 bases respectively, with 17 bases between them. The CDR3: CASSESLARDFETQYF. CDR3 DNA: TGTGCCAGCAGTGAATCCCTGGCCAGGGACTTTGAGACCCAGTACTTC. Filled out from reference TRBV25-1 and TRBJ2-5, the complete variable domain reads EADIYQTPRYLVIGTGKKITLECSQTMGHDKMYWYQQDPGMELHLIHYSYGVNSTEKGDLSSESTVSRIRTEHFPLTLESARPSHTSQYLCASSESLARDFETQYFGPGTRLLVL.

The chain carries TRBV3-1 (or the pseudogene TRBV3-2) and TRBJ1-2, with D tentatively TRBD1 (5 bases). The CDR3 spans 16 residues. Trimming took off 0 bases at V and 8 bases at J, with 19 bases between the two ends. CDR1 and CDR2 from the germline V gene are LGHDT and YNNKEL (reference sequence). CDR3 protein: CASSQDNLRAVLGYTF. CDR3 sequence (DNA): TGTGCCAGCAGCCAAGATAATCTCAGGGCCGTTCTCGGCTACACCTTC.

The chain uses TRBV2 and TRBJ2-5; 7 bases match TRBD2. The CDR3 sequence is 15 residues long. J gave up 2 bases and V 6 bases, and 9 bases lay outside the gene matches. Germline CDR1 SNHLY, CDR2 FYNNEI. The CDR3 nucleotides read TGTGCCAGCAGCCTCGATGGACTAGAACAAGAGACCCAGTACTTC. This sequence encodes CASSLDGLEQETQYF.

The J gene is TRBJ2-2, the V gene TRBV3-1 (or the pseudogene TRBV3-2), with 10 nucleotides matching TRBD1. V trimming: 0 bases; J trimming: 5 bases; junction bases outside the gene matches: 6. In germline, CDR1 is LGHDT, CDR2 YNNKEL (reference sequence). The CDR3 runs to 17 residues. The CDR3 coding sequence is TGTGCCAGCAGCCAAGATAGGGACAGGGGAGGTACCGGGGAGCTGTTTTTT. Protein sequence: CASSQDRDRGGTGELFF.

The J gene is TRBJ2-7, the V gene TRBV7-2; 12 bases are shared with TRBD1. Germline assignment: CDR1 SGHTA and CDR2 FQGNSA. The CDR3 runs to 16 residues. V was clipped by 1 base and J by 7 bases; unmatched bases: 8. The CDR3 sequence: CASSLDQGQGAWEQYF. DNA for the CDR3: TGTGCCAGCAGCTTAGATCAGGGACAGGGGGCTTGGGAGCAGTACTTC.

The chain has TRBV30 and TRBJ1-1; no clear D gene. Germline lookup yields CDR1 GTSNPN and CDR2 SVGIG (reference sequence). The CDR3 has 13 residues. Trimming left V 3 bases short and J 0 bases short, with 8 bases between. In nucleotides, the CDR3 is TGTGCCTGGAGCGAATACCTGAACACTGAAGCTTTCTTT. This sequence encodes CAWSEYLNTEAFF.

In its sample, this clone was seen a few times. The CDR3 spells CASTGTGFGYEQYF. Written as DNA, the CDR3 is TGTGCCAGCACTGGGACAGGGTTTGGCTACGAGCAGTACTTC. V usage is TRBV6-5 and J usage is TRBJ2-7; 9 positions match TRBD1. CDR1 and CDR2 (germline): MNHEY, SVGAGI. J gave up 3 bases and V 7 bases, and 7 bases lay outside the gene matches. This CDR3 is built from 14 residues.

The chain is built from TRBV9 and TRBJ2-7, with D perhaps TRBD2 (6 bases). V shed 3 bases and J shed 2 bases, with 15 bases lying between them. This CDR3 has 15 residues. Germline V gene lookup returns CDR1 SGDLS and CDR2 YYNGEE. The CDR3 DNA sequence: TGTGCCAGCAGCGCCGGCACGGGAGAGACCTACGAGCAGTACTTC. Residues: CASSAGTGETYEQYF.

The chain carries TRBV5-1 and TRBJ1-2; 7 bases are a match to TRBD1. From germline, CDR1 is SGHRS and CDR2 YFSETQ. CDR3 length: 16 residues. Trimming at V came to 3 bases and at J to 2 bases, leaving 10 bases not matched to a gene. The CDR3 is CASSSRQGLRNYGYTF. Here the CDR3 DNA reads TGCGCCAGCAGCTCTCGACAGGGACTTCGGAACTATGGCTACACCTTC.

This chain connects TRBV12-3 or TRBV12-4 to TRBJ1-2; D is ambiguous. This CDR3 contains 11 residues. Trimming cost V 5 bases and J 8 bases, with 9 bases left between them. CDR3: CASSNLRGYTF. The CDR3 bases are TGTGCCAGCAGTAACCTGAGGGGCTACACCTTC.

This rearrangement joins TRBV4-1 to TRBJ2-1; TRBD2 aligns across 9 bases. Trimming cost V 4 bases and J 5 bases; bases outside gene matches: 6. From germline, CDR1 is MGHRA and CDR2 YSYEKL. There are 15 residues in the CDR3. The CDR3 reads CASSRLAGVNNEQFF. CDR3 bases: TGCGCCAGCAGCCGGTTAGCGGGGGTGAACAATGAGCAGTTCTTC.

DNA of the CDR3: TGCGCCAGCAGCCAAGATCTGGGAGCGGGGGAGGGCTACGAGCAGTACTTC. Residues: CASSQDLGAGEGYEQYF. The chain carries TRBV4-3 and TRBJ2-7, with 8 bases lining up with TRBD2. Trimming at V came to 0 bases and at J to 3 bases, leaving 10 bases not matched to a gene. The V gene's germline CDR1 is LGHNA and CDR2 YSLEER. CDR3 length equals 17 residues.

The chain has TRBV2 and TRBJ1-2; D remains ambiguous. The V gene's germline CDR1 is SNHLY and CDR2 FYNNEI. The CDR3 has 14 residues. V was trimmed by 1 base and J by 0 bases, leaving 6 bases between them. This CDR3 is CASSEGVPNYGYTF. For the CDR3, the DNA is TGTGCCAGCAGTGAAGGGGTACCTAACTATGGCTACACCTTC.